The entry below describes one T cell receptor (beta chain). The antigen is not known. At one boundary the junction diverges from the germline segment, which might be a read error. The sample originates from a study of blood T cells in healthy people across ages. Study results and limitations: Total diversity from one million sequenced T cells was likely underestimated.

Healthy Caucasians from Russia aged about 6 to 95 served as donors. Every sample gave at least 5 micrograms of total RNA when it was extracted. Next came a second PCR, run for roughly 6 to 11 cycles, which used a sample-barcoded 5' primer along with a J-beta primer mix. TCRdb used MiXCR to reprocess the 5' RACE reads, holding one entry per CDR3 protein. The sample records approximately 800,000 distinct CDR3 sequences, 35% to 60% being singletons. CDR3 size: 14 residues. The germline CDR1 and CDR2 sequences are SGHTA and FQGNSA. The source of this sequence is an older man in good health. The J gene is TRBJ2-3, the V gene TRBV7-2; TRBD2 agrees at 7 bases. Sequencing was done on a sample of blood. The CDR3: CASSVARRGDTQYF. The CDR3 DNA reads as TGTGCCAGCAGCGTAGCGAGGCGGGGGGATACGCAGTATTTT. The full variable domain, its missing parts supplied by reference TRBV7-2 and TRBJ2-3, is GAGVSQSPSNKVTEKGKDVELRCDPISGHTALYWYRQSLGQGLEFLIYFQGNSAPDKSGLPSDRFSAERTGGSVSTLTIQRTQQEDSAVYLCASSVARRGDTQYFGPGTRLTVL.